This TCR beta chain was retrieved from a study of T cells after yellow fever vaccination. TCRdb recomputed calls from the 5' RACE reads with MiXCR, one row per CDR3 protein. This sample has some 54,000 distinct CDR3 sequences, with around 6.7% found just once. V was trimmed by 2 bases and J by 5 bases, leaving 18 bases between them. This CDR3 is 17 amino acids long. Germline CDR1 reads MNHEY; CDR2 reads SVGAGI. Points from the study as a whole: Shared CD4/CD8 clonotypes were a small share, likely from convergent recombination.

The input for sequencing was CD8+ T cells not binding an NS4B(214-222) dextramer, sorted from PBMCs, taken about 49 days after the first yellow fever vaccination. The chain carries TRBV6-5 and TRBJ2-2, with D possibly being TRBD2 (6 bases). This receptor was taken from a man aged 18 to 29 who received the YFV17D yellow fever vaccine. The CDR3 sequence: CASSYRGLGDGTGELFF. CDR3 DNA sequence: TGTGCCAGCAGTTACCGGGGGTTGGGGGACGGGACCGGGGAGCTGTTTTTT.